Listed here is a single TCR beta chain. The antigen is not known. This specimen belongs to a study of identical twins. Overall study findings and caveats: Beta clonotypes that were abundant in cord blood contained fewer insertions, a pattern absent from memory repertoires. Out-of-frame alpha sequences common to twins were enriched for low generation probability. Out-of-frame TCR alpha sharing in monozygotic twins exceeded recombination model predictions.

TCRdb fed the 5' RACE reads into MiXCR, producing one record per CDR3 protein. The sample yields a few hundred thousand distinct CDR3 sequences, over 9.5% seen once. The CDR3 has 15 amino acids. Germline trimming cut 4 bases from V and 3 bases from J; bases unmatched to any gene: 9. In germline, CDR1 is SGHRS, CDR2 YFSETQ. The J gene is TRBJ1-1, the V gene TRBV5-1; 7 bases line up with TRBD1. Material: memory T cells sorted from blood. This clonotype was sampled from a man over 45 in good health. The CDR3 is CASSPEGTVYTEAFF. CDR3 DNA sequence: TGCGCCAGCAGCCCTGAGGGGACAGTTTACACTGAAGCTTTCTTT.